Described below is a single T cell receptor beta chain sequence and its context. What it recognizes is unknown. The entry originates in a study of OX40 agonist ivuxolimab in advanced cancers. Study details: Melanoma, hepatocellular carcinoma, head and neck or renal cell cancer occurred in dose-escalation patients. General study findings and limits: On average, a greater number of expanded clones characterised CD8+ T cells relative to CD4+.

CDR1 is SGHNT, CDR2 YENEEA, per germline. Losses at the gene ends were 6 bases for V and 3 bases for J; bases not matched to a gene: 2. CDR3 length: 14 residues. Libraries were prepared by immunoSEQ multiplex PCR; TCRdb keeps only in-frame clonotypes and omits some of them. The sample has 53,000 or so clones; more than 70% are singletons. Sampling times: baseline, cycle 4 day 1, cycle 7 day 1. This clonotype originated in an adult with an advanced solid tumor such as melanoma, head and neck, liver or kidney cancer. The chain employs TRBV11-3 and TRBJ2-3; 11 bases are a match to TRBD2. The sequenced sample was CD4+ or CD8+ T cells sorted from blood, obtained in a trial of the OX40 agonist ivuxolimab. CDR3 coding DNA: TGTGCCAGCAGGTCTAGCGGGAGGACAGATACGCAGTATTTT. This gives the protein CASRSSGRTDTQYF. The full variable domain, completed using reference TRBV11-3 and TRBJ2-3, is EAGVVQSPRYKIIEKKQPVAFWCNPISGHNTLYWYLQNLGQGPELLIRYENEEAVDDSQLPKDRFSAERLKGVDSTLKIQPAELGDSAVYLCASRSSGRTDTQYFGPGTRLTVL.